Each of the 7 T cell receptor beta chains below was sequenced from the same sample in a study of blood T cell repertoires in COVID-19. Produced via immunoSEQ multiplex PCR; TCRdb's table is partial and in-frame only. The data show some 140,000 clones, around 85% seen once. Sequencing was performed on PBMCs or T cells enriched from blood (not recorded which). All receptors derive from a man in his fifties or sixties who had recovered from COVID-19.

The J gene is TRBJ1-1, the V gene TRBV28, with 8 bases that match TRBD1. Germline values: CDR1 MDHEN, CDR2 SYDVKM. CDR3 length: 14 residues. The J segment lost 5 bases and the V segment lost 5 bases, leaving 7 bases of the junction unmatched. CDR3 DNA: TGTGCCAGCAGTATCGGACAGGGCGGTACTGAAGCTTTCTTT. Translation gives CASSIGQGGTEAFF.

The CDR3 spells CASSQVRLAGDTYNEQFF. Written as DNA, the CDR3 is TGTGCCAGCAGCCAAGTACGACTAGCGGGGGACACTTACAATGAGCAGTTCTTC. The chain has TRBV3-1 (or the pseudogene TRBV3-2) and TRBJ2-1; TRBD2 aligns across 12 bases. The germline V gene has CDR1 LGHDT and CDR2 YNNKEL (reference sequence). The CDR3 length is 18 residues. The V segment lost 1 base and the J segment 4 bases; nucleotides outside the gene matches: 8.

The chain couples TRBV20-1 to TRBJ1-6; 7 bases map to TRBD1. CDR1 and CDR2 from the germline V gene are DFQATT and SNEGSKA (reference sequence). V was clipped by 6 bases and J by 9 bases; unmatched bases: 8. The CDR3 has 13 amino acids. The CDR3 nucleotides read TGCAGTGCGAGTACAGGGGCAGGTTCACCCCTCCACTTT. Translating it yields CSASTGAGSPLHF.

The rearrangement links TRBV19 to TRBJ2-7, with 7 bases fitting TRBD1. This CDR3 comprises 14 residues. CDR1 is LNHDA, CDR2 SQIVND, per germline (reference sequence). J gave up 5 bases and V 5 bases, and 9 bases lay outside the gene matches. CDR3 sequence (DNA): TGTGCCAGTAGTTGGGGACAGAGGACGGACGAGCAGTACTTC. This sequence encodes CASSWGQRTDEQYF.

The chain links TRBV5-1 to TRBJ2-2; 7 nucleotides agree with TRBD1. The germline gives CDR1 SGHRS, CDR2 YFSETQ. This CDR3 spans 14 amino acids. The junction had 3 bases not matched to a gene; V was cut back by 3 bases and J by 4 bases. Here the CDR3 DNA reads TGCGCCAGCAGCTCGACAGGGTCCACCGGGGAGCTGTTTTTT. Encoded protein: CASSSTGSTGELFF.

This chain uses TRBV28 with TRBJ1-2; the match to TRBD1 covers 7 bases. Germline CDR1 is MDHEN and CDR2 is SYDVKM. Unmatched junction bases numbered 17, after V lost 8 bases and J lost 5 bases. This CDR3 has 16 residues. The CDR3 is CASGLITRQGSYGYTF. The CDR3 DNA follows: TGTGCCAGCGGACTAATAACTCGACAGGGATCATATGGCTACACCTTC.

The V call is TRBV20-1, the J call TRBJ1-2, with D possibly TRBD1 on 5 matching bases. The germline V and J ends were trimmed by 3 bases and 8 bases, with 10 bases remaining between them. Germline values: CDR1 DFQATT, CDR2 SNEGSKA (reference sequence). There are 11 residues in the CDR3. CDR3 loop: CSARGGRGYTF. In nucleotides, the CDR3 is TGCAGTGCTAGGGGGGGACGCGGCTACACCTTC.